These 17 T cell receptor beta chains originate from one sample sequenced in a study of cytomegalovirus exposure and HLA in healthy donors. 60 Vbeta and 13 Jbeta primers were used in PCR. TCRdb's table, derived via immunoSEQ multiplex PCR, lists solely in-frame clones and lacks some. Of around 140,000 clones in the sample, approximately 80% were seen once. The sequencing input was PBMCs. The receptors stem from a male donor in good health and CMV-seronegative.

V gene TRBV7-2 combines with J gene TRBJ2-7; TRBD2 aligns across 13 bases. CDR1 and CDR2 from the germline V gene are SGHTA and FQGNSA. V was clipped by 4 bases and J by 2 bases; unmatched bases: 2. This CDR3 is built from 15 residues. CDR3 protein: CASSSGLAGPYEQYF. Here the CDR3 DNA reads TGTGCCAGCAGCTCGGGACTAGCGGGACCCTACGAGCAGTACTTC.

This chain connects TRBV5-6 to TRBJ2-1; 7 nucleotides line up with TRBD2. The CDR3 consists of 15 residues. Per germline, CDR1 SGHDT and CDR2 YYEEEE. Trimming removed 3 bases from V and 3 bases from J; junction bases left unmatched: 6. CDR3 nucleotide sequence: TGTGCCAGCAGCTGGCGGGAGTCGTACTACAATGAGCAGTTCTTC. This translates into CASSWRESYYNEQFF.

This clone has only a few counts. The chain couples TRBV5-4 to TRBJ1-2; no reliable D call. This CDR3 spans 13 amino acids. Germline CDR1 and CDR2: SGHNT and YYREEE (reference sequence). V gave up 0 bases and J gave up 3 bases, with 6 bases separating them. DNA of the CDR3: TGTGCCAGCAGCTTGGCCGCGGACTATGGCTACACCTTC. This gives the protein CASSLAADYGYTF. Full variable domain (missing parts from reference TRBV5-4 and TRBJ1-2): ETGVTQSPTHLIKTRGQQVTLRCSSQSGHNTVSWYQQALGQGPQFIFQYYREEENGRGNFPPRFSGLQFPNYSSELNVNALELDDSALYLCASSLAADYGYTFGSGTRLTVV.

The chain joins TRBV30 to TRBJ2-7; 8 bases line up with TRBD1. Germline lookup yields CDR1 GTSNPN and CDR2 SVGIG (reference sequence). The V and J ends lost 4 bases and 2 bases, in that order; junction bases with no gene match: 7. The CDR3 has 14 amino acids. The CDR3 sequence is CAWTRDRYTYEQYF. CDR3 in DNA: TGTGCCTGGACCCGGGACAGGTATACCTACGAGCAGTACTTC. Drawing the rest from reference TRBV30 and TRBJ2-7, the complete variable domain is SQTIHQWPATLVQPVGSPLSLECTVEGTSNPNLYWYRQAAGRGLQLLFYSVGIGQISSEVPQNLSASRPQDRQFILSSKKLLLSDSGFYLCAWTRDRYTYEQYFGPGTRLTVT.

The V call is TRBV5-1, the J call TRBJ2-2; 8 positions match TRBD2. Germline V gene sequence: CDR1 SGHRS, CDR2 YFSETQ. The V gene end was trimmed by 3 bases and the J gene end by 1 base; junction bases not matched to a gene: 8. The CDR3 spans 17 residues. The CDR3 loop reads CASSSSPLAGNTGELFF. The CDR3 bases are TGCGCCAGCAGCTCTTCCCCGCTAGCGGGGAACACCGGGGAGCTGTTTTTT.

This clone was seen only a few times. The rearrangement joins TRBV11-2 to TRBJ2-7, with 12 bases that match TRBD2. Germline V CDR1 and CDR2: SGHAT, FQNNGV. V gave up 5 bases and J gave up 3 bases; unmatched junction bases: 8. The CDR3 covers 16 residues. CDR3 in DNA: TGTGCCAGCAGCCGTACAGGACTAGCGGGGAACTACGAGCAGTACTTC. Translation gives CASSRTGLAGNYEQYF.

In DNA, the CDR3 is TGTGCTAGTGGTATGGACAGCCAACGAAACACCATATATTTT. Translation: CASGMDSQRNTIYF. The chain links TRBV12-5 to TRBJ1-3; perhaps TRBD1 as D (6 bases). This CDR3 contains 14 residues. The V end lost 5 bases, the J end lost 5 bases, and 13 bases lay between the germline ends. The V gene's germline CDR1 is LGHNT and CDR2 FRNRAP.

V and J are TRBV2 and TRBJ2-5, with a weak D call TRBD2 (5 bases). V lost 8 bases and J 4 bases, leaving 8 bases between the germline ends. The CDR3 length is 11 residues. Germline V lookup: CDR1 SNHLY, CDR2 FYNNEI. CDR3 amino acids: CASEGGETQYF. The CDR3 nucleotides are TGTGCCAGCGAGGGTGGAGAGACCCAGTACTTC.

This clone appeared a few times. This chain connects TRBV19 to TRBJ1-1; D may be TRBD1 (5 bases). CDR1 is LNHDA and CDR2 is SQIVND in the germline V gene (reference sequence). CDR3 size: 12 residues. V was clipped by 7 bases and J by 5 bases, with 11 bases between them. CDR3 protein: CASNFGGTEAFF. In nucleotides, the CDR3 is TGTGCCAGTAATTTCGGGGGTACTGAAGCTTTCTTT.

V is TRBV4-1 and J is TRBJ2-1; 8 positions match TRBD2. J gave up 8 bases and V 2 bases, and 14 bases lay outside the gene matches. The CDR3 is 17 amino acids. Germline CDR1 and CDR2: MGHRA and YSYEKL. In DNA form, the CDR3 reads TGCGCCAGCAGCCAAAAATCGCTCAGCGGGAGAACGTATGAGCAGTTCTTC. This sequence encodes CASSQKSLSGRTYEQFF.

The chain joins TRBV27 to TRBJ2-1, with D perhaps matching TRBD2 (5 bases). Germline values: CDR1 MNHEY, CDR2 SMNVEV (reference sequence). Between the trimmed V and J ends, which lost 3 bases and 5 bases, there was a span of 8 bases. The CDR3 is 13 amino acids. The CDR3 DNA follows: TGTGCCAGCAGTTTCGGGATCGACAATGAGCAGTTCTTC. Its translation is CASSFGIDNEQFF.

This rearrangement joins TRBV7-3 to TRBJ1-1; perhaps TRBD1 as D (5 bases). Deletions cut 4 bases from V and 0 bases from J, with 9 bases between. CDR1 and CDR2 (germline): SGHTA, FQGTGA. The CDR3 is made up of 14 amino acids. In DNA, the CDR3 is TGTGCCAGCAGCTCTCGGGGGGTGAACACTGAAGCTTTCTTT. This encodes CASSSRGVNTEAFF.

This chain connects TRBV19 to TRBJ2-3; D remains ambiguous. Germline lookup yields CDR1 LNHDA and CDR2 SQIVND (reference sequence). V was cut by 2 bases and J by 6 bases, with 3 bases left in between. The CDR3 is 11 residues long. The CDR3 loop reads CASSIYDTQYF. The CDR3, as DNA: TGTGCCAGTAGTATATATGATACGCAGTATTTT.

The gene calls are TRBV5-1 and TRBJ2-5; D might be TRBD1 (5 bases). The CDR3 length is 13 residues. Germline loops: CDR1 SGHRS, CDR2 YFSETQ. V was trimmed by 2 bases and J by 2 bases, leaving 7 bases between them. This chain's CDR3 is CASSLSGQETQYF. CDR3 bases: TGCGCCAGCAGCTTATCAGGGCAAGAGACCCAGTACTTC. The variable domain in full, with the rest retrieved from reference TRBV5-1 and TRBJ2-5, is KAGVTQTPRYLIKTRGQQVTLSCSPISGHRSVSWYQQTPGQGLQFLFEYFSETQRNKGNFPGRFSGRQFSNSRSEMNVSTLELGDSALYLCASSLSGQETQYFGPGTRLLVL.

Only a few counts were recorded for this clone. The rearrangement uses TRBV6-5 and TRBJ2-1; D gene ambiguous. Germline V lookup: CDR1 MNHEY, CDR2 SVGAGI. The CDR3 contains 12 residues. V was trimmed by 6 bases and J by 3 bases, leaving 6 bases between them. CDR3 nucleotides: TGTGCCAGCAGCTCCTTCTACAATGAGCAGTTCTTC. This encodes CASSSFYNEQFF.

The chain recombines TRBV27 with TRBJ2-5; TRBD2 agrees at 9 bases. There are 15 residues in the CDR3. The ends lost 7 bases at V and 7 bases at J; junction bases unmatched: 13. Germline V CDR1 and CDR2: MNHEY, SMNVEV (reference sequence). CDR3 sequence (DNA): TGTGCCAGCAAGGCGGGAGGGCCATGGTGGGGGACCCAGTACTTC. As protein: CASKAGGPWWGTQYF.

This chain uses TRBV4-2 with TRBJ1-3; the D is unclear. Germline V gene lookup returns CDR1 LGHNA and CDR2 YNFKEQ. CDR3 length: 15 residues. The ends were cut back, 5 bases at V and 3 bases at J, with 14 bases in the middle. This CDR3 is CASSATELSGNTIYF. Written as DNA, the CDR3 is TGTGCCAGCAGCGCAACGGAGCTAAGTGGAAACACCATATATTTT.